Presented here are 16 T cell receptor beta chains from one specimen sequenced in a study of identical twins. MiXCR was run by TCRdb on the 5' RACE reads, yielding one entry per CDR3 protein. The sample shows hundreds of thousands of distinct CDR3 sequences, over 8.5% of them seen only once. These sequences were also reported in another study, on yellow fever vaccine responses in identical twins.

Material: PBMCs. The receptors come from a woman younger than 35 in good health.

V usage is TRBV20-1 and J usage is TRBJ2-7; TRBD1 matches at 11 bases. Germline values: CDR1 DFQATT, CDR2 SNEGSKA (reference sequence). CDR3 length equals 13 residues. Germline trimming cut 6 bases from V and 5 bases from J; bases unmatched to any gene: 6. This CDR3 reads CSAADRGRHEQYF. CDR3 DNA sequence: TGCAGTGCCGCGGACAGGGGGCGGCACGAGCAGTACTTC.

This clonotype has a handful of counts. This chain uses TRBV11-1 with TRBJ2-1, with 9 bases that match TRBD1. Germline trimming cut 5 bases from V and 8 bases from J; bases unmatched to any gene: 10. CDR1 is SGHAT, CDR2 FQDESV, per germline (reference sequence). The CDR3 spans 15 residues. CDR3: CASSVPGQGVHEQFF. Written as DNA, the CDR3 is TGTGCCAGCAGCGTACCGGGACAGGGTGTACATGAGCAGTTCTTC.

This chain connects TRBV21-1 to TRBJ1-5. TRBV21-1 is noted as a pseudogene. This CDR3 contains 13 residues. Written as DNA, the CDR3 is TGTGCCAGCAGTCCAAAGGGTGATCAGCCCCAGCATTTT. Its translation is CASSPKGDQPQHF.

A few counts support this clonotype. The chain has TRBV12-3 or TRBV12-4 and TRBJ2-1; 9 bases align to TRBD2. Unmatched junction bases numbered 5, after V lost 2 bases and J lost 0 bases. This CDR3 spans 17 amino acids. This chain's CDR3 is CASSLRTSDFSYNEQFF. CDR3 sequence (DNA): TGTGCCAGCAGTTTAAGGACTAGCGACTTCTCCTACAATGAGCAGTTCTTC.

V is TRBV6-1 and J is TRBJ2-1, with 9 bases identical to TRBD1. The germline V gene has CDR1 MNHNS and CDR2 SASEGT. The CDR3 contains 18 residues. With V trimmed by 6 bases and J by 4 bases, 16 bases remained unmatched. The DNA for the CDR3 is TGTGCCAGCAGCCCGGGACAGGGTCTTCTCGGACAATACAATGAGCAGTTCTTC. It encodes CASSPGQGLLGQYNEQFF.

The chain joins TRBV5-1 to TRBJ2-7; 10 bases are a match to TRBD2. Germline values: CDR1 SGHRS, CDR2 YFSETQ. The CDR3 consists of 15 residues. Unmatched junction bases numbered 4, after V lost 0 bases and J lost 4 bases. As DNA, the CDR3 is TGCGCCAGCAGCTTGGCCGCTAGCGGGGGATACGAGCAGTACTTC. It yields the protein CASSLAASGGYEQYF.

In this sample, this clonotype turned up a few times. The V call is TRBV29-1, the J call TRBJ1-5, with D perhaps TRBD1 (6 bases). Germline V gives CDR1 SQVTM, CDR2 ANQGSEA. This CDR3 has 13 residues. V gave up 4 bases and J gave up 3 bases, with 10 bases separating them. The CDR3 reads CSVASGDNQPQHF. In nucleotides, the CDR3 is TGCAGCGTTGCGTCAGGGGACAATCAGCCCCAGCATTTT.

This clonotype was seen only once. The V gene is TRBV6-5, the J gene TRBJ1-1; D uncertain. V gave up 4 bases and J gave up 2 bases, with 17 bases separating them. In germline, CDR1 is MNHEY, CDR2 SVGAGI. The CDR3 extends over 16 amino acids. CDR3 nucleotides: TGTGCCAGCAGTTTAGACTTGGACGGGGAAAACACTGAAGCTTTCTTT. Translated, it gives CASSLDLDGENTEAFF.

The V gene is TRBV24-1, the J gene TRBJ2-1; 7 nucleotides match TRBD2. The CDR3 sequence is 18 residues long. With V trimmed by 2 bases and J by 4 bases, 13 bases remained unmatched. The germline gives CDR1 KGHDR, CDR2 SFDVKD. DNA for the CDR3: TGTGCCACCAGTGATTGGCCGGGAGGCGGGAGAGGGTACAATGAGCAGTTCTTC. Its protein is CATSDWPGGGRGYNEQFF.

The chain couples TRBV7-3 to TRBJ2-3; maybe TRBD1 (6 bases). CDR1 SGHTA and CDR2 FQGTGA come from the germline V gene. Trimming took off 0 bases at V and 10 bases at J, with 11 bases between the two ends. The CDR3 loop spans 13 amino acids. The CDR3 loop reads CASSLTRGSAQYF. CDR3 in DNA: TGTGCCAGCAGCTTAACGAGGGGGTCCGCGCAGTATTTT.

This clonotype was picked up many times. This CDR3 reads CASSGTGGETQYF. The CDR3 DNA is TGTGCCAGCAGCGGGACAGGGGGTGAGACCCAGTACTTC. V is TRBV12-3 or TRBV12-4 and J is TRBJ2-5, with 11 bases aligning to TRBD1. The CDR3 covers 13 residues. J was trimmed by 5 bases and V by 6 bases; bases with no gene match: 2.

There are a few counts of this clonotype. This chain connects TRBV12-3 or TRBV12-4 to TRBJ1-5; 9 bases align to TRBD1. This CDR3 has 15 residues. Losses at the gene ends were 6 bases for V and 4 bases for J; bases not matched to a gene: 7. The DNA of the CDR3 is TGTGCCAGCAGCTTTACAGGGGGCAAAAATCAGCCCCAGCATTTT. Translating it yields CASSFTGGKNQPQHF.

Written as DNA, the CDR3 is TGTGCCATCAGTGAGTATCTAGGGGACAATGAGCAGTTCTTC. This gives the protein CAISEYLGDNEQFF. This chain links TRBV10-3 with TRBJ2-1; the D gene is possibly TRBD1 (5 bases). The CDR3 totals 14 residues. Germline V gene sequence: CDR1 ENHRY, CDR2 SYGVKD. V dropped 1 base and J dropped 5 bases, with 9 bases sitting between them.

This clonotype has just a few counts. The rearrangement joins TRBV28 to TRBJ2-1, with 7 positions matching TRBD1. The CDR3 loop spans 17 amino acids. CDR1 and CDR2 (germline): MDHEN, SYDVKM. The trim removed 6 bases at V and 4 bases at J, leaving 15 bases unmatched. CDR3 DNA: TGTGCCAGCAGATCCGACGCAGGGGGTCCCGGATACAATGAGCAGTTCTTC. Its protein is CASRSDAGGPGYNEQFF.

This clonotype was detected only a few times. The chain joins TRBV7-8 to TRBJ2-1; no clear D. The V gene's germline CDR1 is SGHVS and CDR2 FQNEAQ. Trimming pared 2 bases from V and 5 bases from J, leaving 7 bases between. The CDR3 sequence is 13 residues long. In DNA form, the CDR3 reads TGTGCCAGCAGCTTATACCTGGACAATGAGCAGTTCTTC. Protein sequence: CASSLYLDNEQFF.

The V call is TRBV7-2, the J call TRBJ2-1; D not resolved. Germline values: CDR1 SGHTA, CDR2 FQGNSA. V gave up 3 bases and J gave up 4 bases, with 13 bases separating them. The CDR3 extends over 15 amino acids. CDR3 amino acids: CASSFLHSGYNEQFF. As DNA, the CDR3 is TGTGCCAGCAGCTTTTTACACTCTGGGTACAATGAGCAGTTCTTC. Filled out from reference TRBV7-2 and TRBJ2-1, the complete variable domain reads GAGVSQSPSNKVTEKGKDVELRCDPISGHTALYWYRQSLGQGLEFLIYFQGNSAPDKSGLPSDRFSAERTGGSVSTLTIQRTQQEDSAVYLCASSFLHSGYNEQFFGPGTRLTVL.